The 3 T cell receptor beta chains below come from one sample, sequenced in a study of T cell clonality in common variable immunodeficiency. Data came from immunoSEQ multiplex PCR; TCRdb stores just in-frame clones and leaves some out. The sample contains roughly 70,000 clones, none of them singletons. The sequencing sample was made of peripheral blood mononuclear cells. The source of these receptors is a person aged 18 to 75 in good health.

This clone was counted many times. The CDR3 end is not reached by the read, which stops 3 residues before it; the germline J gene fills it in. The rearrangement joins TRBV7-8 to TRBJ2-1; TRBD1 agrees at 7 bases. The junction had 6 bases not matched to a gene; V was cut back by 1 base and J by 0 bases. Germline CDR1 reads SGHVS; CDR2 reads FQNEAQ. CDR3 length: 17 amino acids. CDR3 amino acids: CASSLEGAGVSYNEQFF. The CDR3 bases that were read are TGTGCCAGCAGCTTAGAGGGGGCAGGGGTCTCCTACAATGAG.

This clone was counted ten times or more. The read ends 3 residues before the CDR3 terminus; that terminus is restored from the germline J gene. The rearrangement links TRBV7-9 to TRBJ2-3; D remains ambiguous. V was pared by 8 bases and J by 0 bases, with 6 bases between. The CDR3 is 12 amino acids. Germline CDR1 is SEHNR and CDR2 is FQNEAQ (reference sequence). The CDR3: CASASSTDTQYF. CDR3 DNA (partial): TGTGCCAGCGCGTCTAGCACAGATACG. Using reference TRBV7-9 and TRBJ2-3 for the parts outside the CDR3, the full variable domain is DTGVSQNPRHKITKRGQNVTFRCDPISEHNRLYWYRQTLGQGPEFLTYFQNEAQLEKSRLLSDRFSAERPKGSFSTLEIQRTEQGDSAMYLCASASSTDTQYFGPGTRLTVL.

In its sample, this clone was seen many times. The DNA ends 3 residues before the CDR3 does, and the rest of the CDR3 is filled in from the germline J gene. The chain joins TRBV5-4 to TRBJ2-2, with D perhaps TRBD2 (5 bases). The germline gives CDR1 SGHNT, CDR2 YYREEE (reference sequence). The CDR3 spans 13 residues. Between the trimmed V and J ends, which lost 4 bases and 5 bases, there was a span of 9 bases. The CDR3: CASSLPGTGELFF. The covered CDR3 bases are TGTGCCAGCAGCCTTCCGGGGACCGGGGAG.